The entry below gives a single T cell receptor (beta chain) sequence along with its context. Its antigen is currently not known. Base qualities are missing; no much larger clone stands one base away. These data belong to a study of T cell changes during pregnancy in multiple sclerosis (dated by TCRdb to the late 2010s). About the study as a whole: The study examined how the T cell repertoire changed over the course of pregnancy in women with multiple sclerosis.

Taken from the germline V gene, the CDR1 and CDR2 loops are SGHNT and YENEEA. The CDR3 contains 16 residues, cysteine and phenylalanine counted. Of the read, only the CDR3 DNA is kept; its 48 bases are in frame from base 1. Trimming costs V 1 base and J 6 bases, and their ends lie 16 bases apart. Libraries came from the immunoSEQ multiplex PCR assay. What TCRdb holds here is the immuneACCESS table cut down to in-frame rearrangements. Part of the clones is not present; checked against another copy, under half of the missing clones reflect an unresolved V gene, and the others are unexplained. Recorded for this sample are more than 65,000 clones; over 80% of them occurred a single time. The ten largest clones capture 0.35% to 0.45% of the sample.

Here the chain combines TRBV11-3 and TRBJ2-1; the D segment cannot be called with confidence. This material consisted of CD4+ T cells from peripheral blood mononuclear cells, taken before pregnancy. The origin of this receptor is a female donor with multiple sclerosis, enrolled in a pregnancy study. The CDR3 amino acid sequence is: CASSLVVTPIVNEQFF. The sequence in DNA is TGTGCCAGCAGCTTAGTAGTGACTCCTATAGTCAATGAGCAGTTCTTC.